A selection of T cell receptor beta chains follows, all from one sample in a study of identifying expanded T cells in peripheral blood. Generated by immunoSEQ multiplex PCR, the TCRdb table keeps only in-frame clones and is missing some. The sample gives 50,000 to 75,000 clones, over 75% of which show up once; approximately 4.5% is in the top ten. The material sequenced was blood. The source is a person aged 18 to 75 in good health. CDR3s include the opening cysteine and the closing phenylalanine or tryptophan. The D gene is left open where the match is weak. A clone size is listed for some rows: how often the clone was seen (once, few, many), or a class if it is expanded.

cdr3_aa: CASSPRAGGADTGELFF
cdr3_nt: TGTGCCAGCTCACCAAGGGCAGGGGGCGCCGACACCGGGGAGCTGTTTTTT
j_call: TRBJ2-2
d_call: TRBD1
v_call: TRBV18
clone_size: -

cdr3_aa: CASSLAETQYF
cdr3_nt: TGCGCCAGCAGCTTGGCAGAGACCCAGTACTTC
j_call: TRBJ2-5
d_call: -
v_call: TRBV5-1
clone_size: -

cdr3_aa: CASSAPGGATNEKLFF
cdr3_nt: TGTGCCAGCAGTGCCCCGGGGGGGGCGACTAATGAAAAACTGTTTTTT
j_call: TRBJ1-4
d_call: -
v_call: TRBV28
clone_size: -

cdr3_aa: CASRHRVRGSDNEQFF
cdr3_nt: TGTGCCAGCAGACACAGGGTTCGCGGGAGTGACAATGAGCAGTTCTTC
j_call: TRBJ2-1
d_call: -
v_call: TRBV2
clone_size: -

cdr3_aa: CASSLRGLDGYTF
cdr3_nt: TGTGCCAGCAGTTTAAGGGGGCTTGATGGCTACACCTTC
j_call: TRBJ1-2
d_call: TRBD1
v_call: TRBV27
clone_size: -

cdr3_aa: CASSGQGMSYTF
cdr3_nt: TGTGCCAGCAGCGGACAGGGCATGAGCTACACCTTC
j_call: TRBJ1-2
d_call: TRBD1
v_call: TRBV2
clone_size: -

cdr3_aa: CASSLTAATDTQYF
cdr3_nt: TGCGCCAGCAGCTTGACCGCAGCCACAGATACGCAGTATTTT
j_call: TRBJ2-3
d_call: -
v_call: TRBV5-1
clone_size: -

cdr3_aa: CASAPPGRGPYGYTF
cdr3_nt: TGTGCCAGCGCTCCCCCGGGTAGGGGACCCTATGGCTACACCTTC
j_call: TRBJ1-2
d_call: -
v_call: TRBV27
clone_size: once

cdr3_aa: CASRSDRGNTDTQYF
cdr3_nt: TGTGCCAGCAGATCCGACAGGGGGAACACAGATACGCAGTATTTT
j_call: TRBJ2-3
d_call: TRBD1
v_call: TRBV28
clone_size: once

cdr3_aa: CASSQTGSKETQYF
cdr3_nt: TGCGCCAGCAGCCAAACCGGGTCGAAGGAGACCCAGTACTTC
j_call: TRBJ2-5
d_call: -
v_call: TRBV4-1
clone_size: medium-sized

cdr3_aa: CASKIGGASTDTQYF
cdr3_nt: TGCGCCAGCAAGATCGGCGGGGCCAGCACAGATACGCAGTATTTT
j_call: TRBJ2-3
d_call: -
v_call: TRBV5-1
clone_size: -

cdr3_aa: CASSRDIDEYNEQYF
cdr3_nt: TGTGCCAGTAGCAGGGACATCGATGAATACAACGAGCAGTACTTC
j_call: TRBJ2-7
d_call: -
v_call: TRBV19
clone_size: -

cdr3_aa: CASSVEGWGHQPQHF
cdr3_nt: TGTGCCAGCAGCGTAGAAGGTTGGGGGCATCAGCCCCAGCATTTT
j_call: TRBJ1-5
d_call: -
v_call: TRBV9
clone_size: -

cdr3_aa: CAVHRDTYEQYF
cdr3_nt: TGTGCCGTCCATCGGGACACCTACGAGCAGTACTTC
j_call: TRBJ2-7
d_call: -
v_call: TRBV30
clone_size: -

cdr3_aa: CASSQAGGPFTDTQYF
cdr3_nt: TGTGCCAGCAGCCAAGCGGGCGGGCCGTTCACAGATACGCAGTATTTT
j_call: TRBJ2-3
d_call: -
v_call: TRBV4-2
clone_size: -

cdr3_aa: CASSVTLQGGEAFF
cdr3_nt: TGTGCCAGCAGCGTCACGTTACAGGGAGGTGAAGCTTTCTTT
j_call: TRBJ1-1
d_call: -
v_call: TRBV9
clone_size: -

cdr3_aa: CASSTKGTTGATQYF
cdr3_nt: TGTGCCAGCAGCACTAAAGGGACTACAGGGGCGACCCAGTACTTC
j_call: TRBJ2-5
d_call: -
v_call: TRBV9
clone_size: -

cdr3_aa: CAWSVLRKTQYF
cdr3_nt: TGTGCCTGGAGTGTACTTAGAAAGACCCAGTACTTC
j_call: TRBJ2-5
d_call: -
v_call: TRBV30
clone_size: -

cdr3_aa: CASSQDLEIAEAFF
cdr3_nt: TGCGCCAGCAGCCAAGATTTAGAGATCGCTGAAGCTTTCTTT
j_call: TRBJ1-1
d_call: -
v_call: TRBV4-3
clone_size: -

cdr3_aa: CASSLVAGGDTQYF
cdr3_nt: TGCGCCAGCAGCTTGGTCGCAGGGGGAGATACGCAGTATTTT
j_call: TRBJ2-3
d_call: TRBD1
v_call: TRBV5-1
clone_size: -

cdr3_aa: CASRAEGNEQFF
cdr3_nt: TGTGCCAGCAGGGCCGAAGGCAATGAGCAGTTCTTC
j_call: TRBJ2-1
d_call: -
v_call: TRBV7-2
clone_size: -

cdr3_aa: CASSGVRGRTNYGYTF
cdr3_nt: TGTGCCAGCAGTGGTGTTCGGGGGCGGACTAACTATGGCTACACCTTC
j_call: TRBJ1-2
d_call: -
v_call: TRBV2
clone_size: -

cdr3_aa: CASKEGQATYGYTF
cdr3_nt: TGTGCCAGCAAGGAGGGACAGGCGACCTATGGCTACACCTTC
j_call: TRBJ1-2
d_call: TRBD1
v_call: TRBV2
clone_size: -

cdr3_aa: CASSVVVTGELFF
cdr3_nt: TGTGCCAGCAGCGTAGTTGTGACCGGGGAGCTGTTTTTT
j_call: TRBJ2-2
d_call: -
v_call: TRBV9
clone_size: -

cdr3_aa: CASSPSGLDYNEQFF
cdr3_nt: TGTGCCAGCAGCCCTTCTGGACTAGACTACAATGAGCAGTTCTTC
j_call: TRBJ2-1
d_call: TRBD2
v_call: TRBV9
clone_size: -

cdr3_aa: CASSSLSKRGGPGDIQYF
cdr3_nt: TGTGCCAGCAGCTCTCTCTCAAAGCGGGGGGGCCCGGGAGACATTCAGTACTTC
j_call: TRBJ2-4
d_call: TRBD2
v_call: TRBV7-2
clone_size: -

cdr3_aa: CASSYSGVTGANVLTF
cdr3_nt: TGTGCCAGCAGTTACTCGGGGGTAACTGGGGCCAACGTCCTGACTTTC
j_call: TRBJ2-6
d_call: -
v_call: TRBV6-5
clone_size: -

cdr3_aa: CASSLTGRLAGGGNEQFF
cdr3_nt: TGTGCCAGCAGCTTAACGGGTAGACTAGCGGGAGGTGGCAATGAGCAGTTCTTC
j_call: TRBJ2-1
d_call: TRBD2
v_call: TRBV7-3
clone_size: once

cdr3_aa: CASSTTSGNRDTQYF
cdr3_nt: TGTGCCAGCAGCACTACTAGCGGGAATAGAGATACGCAGTATTTT
j_call: TRBJ2-3
d_call: TRBD2
v_call: TRBV28
clone_size: -

cdr3_aa: CASSLAQTENEQFF
cdr3_nt: TGCGCCAGCAGCTTGGCCCAGACAGAAAATGAGCAGTTCTTC
j_call: TRBJ2-1
d_call: -
v_call: TRBV5-1
clone_size: -

cdr3_aa: CASSWGVLGDTQYF
cdr3_nt: TGCGCCAGCAGCTGGGGGGTCCTAGGAGATACGCAGTATTTT
j_call: TRBJ2-3
d_call: -
v_call: TRBV5-1
clone_size: few

cdr3_aa: CSVDLAGSGGEQFF
cdr3_nt: TGCAGCGTTGATTTAGCGGGAAGTGGCGGTGAGCAGTTCTTC
j_call: TRBJ2-1
d_call: TRBD2
v_call: TRBV29-1
clone_size: -

cdr3_aa: CASSFQGGRRTGELFF
cdr3_nt: TGTGCCAGCAGCTTCCAAGGGGGGCGGCGGACCGGGGAGCTGTTTTTT
j_call: TRBJ2-2
d_call: -
v_call: TRBV11-2
clone_size: -

cdr3_aa: CASSVSRGNEQYF
cdr3_nt: TGTGCCAGCAGTGTATCCAGGGGGAACGAGCAGTACTTC
j_call: TRBJ2-7
d_call: TRBD1
v_call: TRBV2
clone_size: few

cdr3_aa: CASSARLAGDFTDTQYF
cdr3_nt: TGTGCCAGCAGTGCTCGACTAGCGGGGGACTTCACAGATACGCAGTATTTT
j_call: TRBJ2-3
d_call: TRBD2
v_call: TRBV2
clone_size: -

cdr3_aa: CASTGGADTEAFF
cdr3_nt: TGTGCCAGCACGGGGGGCGCGGACACTGAAGCTTTCTTT
j_call: TRBJ1-1
d_call: -
v_call: TRBV7-3
clone_size: -

cdr3_aa: CASSLGDNSNQPQHF
cdr3_nt: TGCGCCAGCAGCTTGGGGGACAATAGCAATCAGCCCCAGCATTTT
j_call: TRBJ1-5
d_call: -
v_call: TRBV5-1
clone_size: -

cdr3_aa: CASREGHTNTEAFF
cdr3_nt: TGTGCCAGCAGAGAGGGACATACGAACACTGAAGCTTTCTTT
j_call: TRBJ1-1
d_call: -
v_call: TRBV2
clone_size: -

cdr3_aa: CASSARSPNEGAGYTF
cdr3_nt: TGTGCCAGCAGTGCCCGATCCCCGAACGAGGGGGCTGGCTACACCTTC
j_call: TRBJ1-2
d_call: TRBD1
v_call: TRBV2
clone_size: -

cdr3_aa: CASSYHLLTQGSTGELFF
cdr3_nt: TGTGCCAGCAGCTACCACCTCCTCACGCAGGGGAGTACCGGGGAGCTGTTTTTT
j_call: TRBJ2-2
d_call: -
v_call: TRBV7-6
clone_size: -

cdr3_aa: CASSQDRGAGELFF
cdr3_nt: TGTGCCAGCAGCCAGGACAGGGGGGCCGGGGAGCTGTTTTTT
j_call: TRBJ2-2
d_call: TRBD1
v_call: TRBV4-2
clone_size: -

cdr3_aa: CASSHSGTDDYEQYF
cdr3_nt: TGTGCCAGCAGCCATTCCGGGACCGATGATTACGAGCAGTACTTC
j_call: TRBJ2-7
d_call: -
v_call: TRBV5-6
clone_size: -

cdr3_aa: CASSYRRDYEQYF
cdr3_nt: TGTGCCAGCAGTTACCGGAGGGATTACGAGCAGTACTTC
j_call: TRBJ2-7
d_call: -
v_call: TRBV6-6
clone_size: -

cdr3_aa: CAWIPVGEETQYF
cdr3_nt: TGTGCGTGGATCCCTGTGGGGGAAGAGACCCAGTACTTC
j_call: TRBJ2-5
d_call: -
v_call: TRBV30
clone_size: -

cdr3_aa: CATSSGTGRGVNTEAFF
cdr3_nt: TGTGCCACCAGCAGCGGGACAGGGAGAGGGGTGAACACTGAAGCTTTCTTT
j_call: TRBJ1-1
d_call: TRBD1
v_call: TRBV15
clone_size: -

cdr3_aa: CASSEGGGRGRFGYTF
cdr3_nt: TGTGCCAGCAGTGAAGGTGGGGGCAGGGGAAGGTTTGGCTACACCTTC
j_call: TRBJ1-2
d_call: -
v_call: TRBV6-1
clone_size: -

cdr3_aa: CASSEDRGETQYF
cdr3_nt: TGTGCCAGCAGTGAGGACAGGGGAGAGACCCAGTACTTC
j_call: TRBJ2-5
d_call: TRBD1
v_call: TRBV2
clone_size: once

cdr3_aa: CAWTGEASYEQYF
cdr3_nt: TGTGCCTGGACGGGGGAAGCCTCCTACGAGCAGTACTTC
j_call: TRBJ2-7
d_call: -
v_call: TRBV30
clone_size: -

cdr3_aa: CAWSVDRGADEQYF
cdr3_nt: TGTGCCTGGAGTGTGGACAGGGGGGCCGACGAGCAGTACTTC
j_call: TRBJ2-7
d_call: TRBD1
v_call: TRBV30
clone_size: -

cdr3_aa: CASSQDWWSADTQYF
cdr3_nt: TGCGCCAGCAGCCAAGATTGGTGGTCCGCAGATACGCAGTATTTT
j_call: TRBJ2-3
d_call: -
v_call: TRBV4-1
clone_size: -

cdr3_aa: CASSRENNQPQHF
cdr3_nt: TGTGCCAGCAGCCGGGAAAACAATCAGCCCCAGCATTTT
j_call: TRBJ1-5
d_call: -
v_call: TRBV6-5
clone_size: -

cdr3_aa: CASKEGYRESETQYF
cdr3_nt: TGTGCCAGCAAGGAGGGATACAGGGAATCAGAGACCCAGTACTTC
j_call: TRBJ2-5
d_call: -
v_call: TRBV5-4
clone_size: -

cdr3_aa: CASSSAGTGAHEQYF
cdr3_nt: TGTGCCAGCAGTTCCGCCGGGACAGGGGCCCACGAGCAGTACTTC
j_call: TRBJ2-7
d_call: TRBD1
v_call: TRBV27
clone_size: -

cdr3_aa: CASSLRALAGGYNEQFF
cdr3_nt: TGTGCCAGCAGCTTAAGGGCCCTAGCGGGGGGTTACAATGAGCAGTTCTTC
j_call: TRBJ2-1
d_call: TRBD2
v_call: TRBV7-3
clone_size: -

cdr3_aa: CASSDGGANQPQHF
cdr3_nt: TGCGCCAGCAGTGACGGGGGGGCCAATCAGCCCCAGCATTTT
j_call: TRBJ1-5
d_call: -
v_call: TRBV10-2
clone_size: few

cdr3_aa: CASSDRGDTQYF
cdr3_nt: TGTGCCAGCAGTGATAGGGGAGATACGCAGTATTTT
j_call: TRBJ2-3
d_call: -
v_call: TRBV2
clone_size: -